Listed below are T cell receptor beta chains from one sample, sequenced in a study of early T cells in non-severe SARS-CoV-2 infection. TCRdb fed the 5' RACE reads into MiXCR, producing one record per CDR3 protein. The table has around 53,000 distinct CDR3 sequences, around 9.5% seen once. The material sequenced was whole blood. The receptors derive from an adult who was a healthcare worker with PCR-confirmed SARS-CoV-2 infection or an uninfected control (not recorded which). Both conserved end residues are trimmed from each CDR3.

j_call cdr3_length v_call cdr3_aa
TRBJ1-4 12 TRBV5-1 ASSLGRENEKLF
TRBJ2-5 9 TRBV5-1 ASREAETQY
TRBJ2-1 10 TRBV18 ASSLGSDEQF
TRBJ2-4 19 TRBV14 ASSPFSPRDSQFIAKNIQY
TRBJ1-6 12 TRBV2 ASSEWGQLSPLH
TRBJ1-2 13 TRBV5-5 ASSLEAEANYGYT
TRBJ2-7 12 TRBV5-1 ASSLLDPSYEQY
TRBJ2-1 12 TRBV10-3 AISESGRNNEQF
TRBJ2-1 12 TRBV7-9 ASSAELAGDEQF
TRBJ2-3 12 TRBV11-2 ASSWTSEADTQY
TRBJ2-7 13 TRBV4-1 ASRAAGRSDYEQY
TRBJ2-1 13 TRBV7-9 ASSSGGVARNEQF
TRBJ2-3 11 TRBV28 ASSSTSTDTQY
TRBJ1-2 10 TRBV5-1 ASSLAGENGP
TRBJ2-1 11 TRBV7-3 ASSSAGYNEQF
TRBJ2-7 11 TRBV10-1 ASSVGLNYEQY
TRBJ2-5 15 TRBV6-1 ASSPGGAGGPYETQY
TRBJ1-1 13 TRBV12-3/TRBV12-4 ASRRGGQQNTEAF
TRBJ1-5 14 TRBV20-1 SATPVQGTGNQPQH
TRBJ2-3 11 TRBV6-5 ASSYSSSDTQY
TRBJ2-3 11 TRBV2 ASTSEGTDTQY
TRBJ2-7 13 TRBV14 ASSQGFGQRAEQY
TRBJ2-5 12 TRBV9 ASSVDRGQETQY
TRBJ2-3 12 TRBV7-9 ASSPTQGEDTQY
TRBJ2-1 12 TRBV29-1 SVEEPLAGDEQF
TRBJ2-7 12 TRBV5-1 ASSEGGTSYEQY
TRBJ2-2 15 TRBV6-4 ASRAYGGQGNTGELF
TRBJ1-2 12 TRBV4-1 ASSQPGSSYGYT
TRBJ2-3 10 TRBV5-6 ASSFGLDTQY
TRBJ2-1 13 TRBV20-1 SAREAEREYNEQF
TRBJ2-7 12 TRBV2 ASSSGPGSYEQY
TRBJ1-2 11 TRBV19 ASSIRYFDGYT
TRBJ2-7 10 TRBV20-1 SARADTYEQY
TRBJ1-2 7 TRBV11-2 ASSPEDT
TRBJ2-7 11 TRBV28 ASSFSGAYEQY
TRBJ1-2 13 TRBV7-2 ASSLGRGSFYGYT
TRBJ1-5 12 TRBV4-2 ASSQEVGYQPQH
TRBJ2-7 13 TRBV4-2 ASSQGKGLSYEQY
TRBJ2-2 13 TRBV5-4 ASSLGAGHTGELF
TRBJ1-2 12 TRBV7-2 ASSLADSFYGYT
TRBJ1-4 15 TRBV25-1 ASSEPGQGSTNEKLF
TRBJ2-3 13 TRBV11-2 ASSLQGLSTDTQY
TRBJ2-1 12 TRBV20-1 SARFAGTHNEQF
TRBJ1-1 12 TRBV6-4 ASSPGTENTEAF
TRBJ1-2 11 TRBV6-5 ASSLAQGGGYT
TRBJ1-2 12 TRBV28 ASSLDSLYNGYT
TRBJ2-4 15 TRBV7-6 ASTRLAGRTAKNIQY
TRBJ1-4 12 TRBV27 ASRRGGLGEKLF
TRBJ1-5 13 TRBV27 ASSFGGAYNQPQH
TRBJ1-1 11 TRBV11-1 ASSLAGWAEAF
TRBJ1-1 11 TRBV7-3 ASSPGGATEAF
TRBJ2-2 12 TRBV27 ASSFSQGHGELF
TRBJ1-1 11 TRBV29-1 SVGGTASTEAF
TRBJ2-7 12 TRBV10-3 AISDSLDVHEQY
TRBJ2-1 9 TRBV20-1 SVGTGDEQF